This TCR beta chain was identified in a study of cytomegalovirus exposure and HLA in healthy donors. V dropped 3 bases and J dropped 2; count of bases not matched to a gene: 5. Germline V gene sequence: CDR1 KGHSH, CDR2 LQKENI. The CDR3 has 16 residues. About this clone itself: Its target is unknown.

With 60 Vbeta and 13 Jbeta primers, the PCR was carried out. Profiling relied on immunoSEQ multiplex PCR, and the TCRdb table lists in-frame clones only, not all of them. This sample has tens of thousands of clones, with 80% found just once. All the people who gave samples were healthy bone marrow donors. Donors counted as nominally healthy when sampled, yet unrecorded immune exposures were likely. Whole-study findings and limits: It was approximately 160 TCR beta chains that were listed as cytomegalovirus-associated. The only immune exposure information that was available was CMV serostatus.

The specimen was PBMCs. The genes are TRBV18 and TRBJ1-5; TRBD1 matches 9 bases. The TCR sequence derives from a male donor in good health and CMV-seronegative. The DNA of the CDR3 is TGTGCCAGCTCACCGATCCGGGACAGGGGCAATCAGCCCCAGCATTTT. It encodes CASSPIRDRGNQPQHF.